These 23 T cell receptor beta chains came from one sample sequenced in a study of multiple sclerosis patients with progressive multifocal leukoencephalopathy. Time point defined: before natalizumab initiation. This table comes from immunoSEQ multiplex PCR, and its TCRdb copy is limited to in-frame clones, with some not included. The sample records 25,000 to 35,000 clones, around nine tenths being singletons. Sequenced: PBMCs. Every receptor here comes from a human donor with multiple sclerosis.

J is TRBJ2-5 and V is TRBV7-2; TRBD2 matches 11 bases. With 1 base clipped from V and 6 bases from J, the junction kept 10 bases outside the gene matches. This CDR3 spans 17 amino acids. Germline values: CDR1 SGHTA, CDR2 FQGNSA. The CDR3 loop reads CASSLGASGGPLQTQYF. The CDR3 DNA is TGTGCCAGCAGCTTAGGGGCTAGCGGGGGGCCTCTCCAGACCCAGTACTTC.

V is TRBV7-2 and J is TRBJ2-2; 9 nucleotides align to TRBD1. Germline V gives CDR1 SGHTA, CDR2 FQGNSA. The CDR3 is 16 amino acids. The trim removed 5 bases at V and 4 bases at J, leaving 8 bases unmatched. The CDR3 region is CASSLRRTGVTGELFF. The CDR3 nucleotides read TGTGCCAGCAGCCTACGGCGGACAGGGGTCACCGGGGAGCTGTTTTTT.

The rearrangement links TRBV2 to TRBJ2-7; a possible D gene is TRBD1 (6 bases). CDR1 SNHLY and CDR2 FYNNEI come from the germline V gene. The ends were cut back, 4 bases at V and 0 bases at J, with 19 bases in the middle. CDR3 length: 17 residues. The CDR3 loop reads CASSVRVGQEISYEQYF. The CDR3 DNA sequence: TGTGCCAGCAGTGTTAGGGTGGGACAAGAAATCTCCTACGAGCAGTACTTC.

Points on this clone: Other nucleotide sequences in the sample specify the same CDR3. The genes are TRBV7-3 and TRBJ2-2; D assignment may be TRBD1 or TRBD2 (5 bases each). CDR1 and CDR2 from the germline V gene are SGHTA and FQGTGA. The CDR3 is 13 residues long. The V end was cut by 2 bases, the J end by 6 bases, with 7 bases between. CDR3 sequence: CASSLEGSGELFF. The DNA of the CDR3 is TGTGCCAGCAGCTTAGAGGGGTCCGGGGAGCTGTTTTTT.

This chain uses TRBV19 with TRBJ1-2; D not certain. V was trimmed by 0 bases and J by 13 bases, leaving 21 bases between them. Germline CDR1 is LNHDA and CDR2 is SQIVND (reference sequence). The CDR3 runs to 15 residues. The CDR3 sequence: CASSIEVLSWMSSTF. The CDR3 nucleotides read TGTGCCAGTAGTATAGAGGTGTTGAGCTGGATGTCGTCCACCTTC.

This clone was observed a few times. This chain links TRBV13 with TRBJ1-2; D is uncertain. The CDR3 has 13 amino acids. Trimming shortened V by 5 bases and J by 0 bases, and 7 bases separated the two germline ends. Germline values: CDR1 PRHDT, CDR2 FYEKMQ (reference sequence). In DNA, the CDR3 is TGTGCCAGCAGCGACGGTCCTAACTATGGCTACACCTTC. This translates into CASSDGPNYGYTF. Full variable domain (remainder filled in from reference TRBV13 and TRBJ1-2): AAGVIQSPRHLIKEKRETATLKCYPIPRHDTVYWYQQGPGQDPQFLISFYEKMQSDKGSIPDRFSAQQFSDYHSELNMSSLELGDSALYFCASSDGPNYGYTFGSGTRLTVV.

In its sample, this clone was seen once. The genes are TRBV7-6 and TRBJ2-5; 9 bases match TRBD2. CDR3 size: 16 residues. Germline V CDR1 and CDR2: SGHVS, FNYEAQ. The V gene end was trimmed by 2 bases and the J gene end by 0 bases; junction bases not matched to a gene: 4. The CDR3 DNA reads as TGTGCCAGCAGCTTACTGACTAGCGGATACCAAGAGACCCAGTACTTC. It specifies CASSLLTSGYQETQYF.

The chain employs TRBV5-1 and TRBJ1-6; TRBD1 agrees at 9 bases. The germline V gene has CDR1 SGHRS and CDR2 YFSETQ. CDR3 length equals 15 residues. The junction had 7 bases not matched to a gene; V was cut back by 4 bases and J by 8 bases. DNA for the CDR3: TGCGCCAGCAGCGTAGGGACAGGGTTCGATTCACCCCTCCACTTT. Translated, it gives CASSVGTGFDSPLHF. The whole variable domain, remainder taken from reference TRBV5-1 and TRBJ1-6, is KAGVTQTPRYLIKTRGQQVTLSCSPISGHRSVSWYQQTPGQGLQFLFEYFSETQRNKGNFPGRFSGRQFSNSRSEMNVSTLELGDSALYLCASSVGTGFDSPLHFGNGTRLTVT.

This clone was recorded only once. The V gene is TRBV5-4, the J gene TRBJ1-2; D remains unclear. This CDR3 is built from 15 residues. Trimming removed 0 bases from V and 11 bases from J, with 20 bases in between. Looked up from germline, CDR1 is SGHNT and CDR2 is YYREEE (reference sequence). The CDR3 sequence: CASSLDIGYLPRYTF. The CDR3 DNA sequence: TGTGCCAGCAGCTTGGATATCGGATATCTGCCTCGATACACCTTC.

The CDR3 bases are TGTGCCAGCAGTTACGGGGAGGGTGACCGAGAGACCCAGTACTTC. Translating it yields CASSYGEGDRETQYF. The chain joins TRBV6-5 to TRBJ2-5; 7 nucleotides agree with TRBD2. The germline gives CDR1 MNHEY, CDR2 SVGAGI. The CDR3 spans 15 residues. V lost 2 bases, J lost 4 bases, and 7 bases stayed unmatched.

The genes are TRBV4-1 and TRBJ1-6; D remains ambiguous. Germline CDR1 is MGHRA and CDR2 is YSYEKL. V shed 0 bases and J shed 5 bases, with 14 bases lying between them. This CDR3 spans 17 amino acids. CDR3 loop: CASSQDRWTADNSPLHF. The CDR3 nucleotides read TGCGCCAGCAGCCAAGATCGTTGGACGGCAGATAATTCACCCCTCCACTTT.

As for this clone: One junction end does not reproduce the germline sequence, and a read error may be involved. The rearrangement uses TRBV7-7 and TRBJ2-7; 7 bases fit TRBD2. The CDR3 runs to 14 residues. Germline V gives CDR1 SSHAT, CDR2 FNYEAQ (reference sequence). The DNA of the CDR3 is TGTGCTAGCACCCCGGGGACGTCGGGGGGCGAGCAGTACTTC. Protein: CASTPGTSGGEQYF.

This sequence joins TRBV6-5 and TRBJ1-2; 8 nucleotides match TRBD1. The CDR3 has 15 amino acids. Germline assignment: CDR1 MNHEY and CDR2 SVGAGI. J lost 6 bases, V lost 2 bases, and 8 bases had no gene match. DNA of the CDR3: TGTGCCAGCAGTTACGTACCGACAGGGGTTAATGGCTACACCTTC. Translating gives CASSYVPTGVNGYTF.

CDR3 sequence reads: CATSRVHGRGGADTQYF. CDR3 nucleotides: TGTGCCACCAGCAGAGTCCATGGGCGGGGTGGGGCAGATACGCAGTATTTT. This chain uses TRBV15 with TRBJ2-3, with D possibly TRBD2 on 6 matching bases. The germline gives CDR1 LNHNV, CDR2 YYDKDF (reference sequence). This CDR3 has 17 amino acids. Trimming took off 1 base at V and 4 bases at J, with 18 bases between the two ends. Drawing the rest from reference TRBV15 and TRBJ2-3, the complete variable domain is DAMVIQNPRYQVTQFGKPVTLSCSQTLNHNVMYWYQQKSSQAPKLLFHYYDKDFNNEADTPDNFQSRRPNTSFCFLDIRSPGLGDTAMYLCATSRVHGRGGADTQYFGPGTRLTVL.

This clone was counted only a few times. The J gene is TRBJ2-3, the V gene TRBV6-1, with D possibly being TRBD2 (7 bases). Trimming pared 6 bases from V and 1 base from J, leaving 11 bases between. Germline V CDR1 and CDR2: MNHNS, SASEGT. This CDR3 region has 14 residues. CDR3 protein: CASREGGGTDTQYF. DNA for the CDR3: TGTGCCAGCAGGGAGGGGGGGGGCACAGATACGCAGTATTTT.

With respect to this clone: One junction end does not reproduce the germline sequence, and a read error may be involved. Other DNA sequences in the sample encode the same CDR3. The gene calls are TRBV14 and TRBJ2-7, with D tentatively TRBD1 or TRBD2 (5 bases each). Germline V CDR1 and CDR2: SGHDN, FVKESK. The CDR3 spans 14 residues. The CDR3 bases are TGCGCCAGCAGCCTCGGGCCGGGGCGGCACGAGCAGTACTTC. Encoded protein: CASSLGPGRHEQYF.

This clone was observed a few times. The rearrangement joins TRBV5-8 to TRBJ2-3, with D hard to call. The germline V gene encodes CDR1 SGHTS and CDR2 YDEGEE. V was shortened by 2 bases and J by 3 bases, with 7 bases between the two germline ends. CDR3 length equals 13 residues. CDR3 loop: CASSFLGTDTQYF. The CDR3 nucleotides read TGTGCCAGCAGCTTCCTAGGGACAGATACGCAGTATTTT. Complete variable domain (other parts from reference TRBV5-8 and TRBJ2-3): EAGVTQSPTHLIKTRGQQATLRCSPISGHTSVYWYQQALGLGLQFLLWYDEGEERNRGNFPPRFSGRQFPNYSSELNVNALELEDSALYLCASSFLGTDTQYFGPGTRLTVL.

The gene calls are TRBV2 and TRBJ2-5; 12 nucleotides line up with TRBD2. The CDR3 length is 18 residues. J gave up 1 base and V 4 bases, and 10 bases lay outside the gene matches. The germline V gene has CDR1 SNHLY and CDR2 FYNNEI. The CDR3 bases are TGTGCCAGCAGTGCAGTTGGGTCTAGCGGGGGGGGCCAAGAGACCCAGTACTTC. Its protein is CASSAVGSSGGGQETQYF.

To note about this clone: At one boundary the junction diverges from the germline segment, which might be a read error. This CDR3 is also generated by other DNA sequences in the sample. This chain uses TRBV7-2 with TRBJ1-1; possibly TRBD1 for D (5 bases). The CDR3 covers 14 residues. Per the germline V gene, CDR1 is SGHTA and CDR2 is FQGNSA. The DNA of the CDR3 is TGTGCCAGCAGCGCGCAGGGCCTGAACACTGAGGCTTTCTTT. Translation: CASSAQGLNTEAFF.

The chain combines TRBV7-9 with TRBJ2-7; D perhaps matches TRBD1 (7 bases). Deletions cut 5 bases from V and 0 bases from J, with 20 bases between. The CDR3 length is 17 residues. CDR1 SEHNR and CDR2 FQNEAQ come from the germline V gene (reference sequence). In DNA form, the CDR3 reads TGTGCCAGCAGCCCGGGCCAGGGGGGCCGTAGCTCCTACGAGCAGTACTTC. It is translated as CASSPGQGGRSSYEQYF.

This CDR3 is CASSLSYVGAGELFF. The CDR3 DNA is TGTGCCAGCAGCTTGTCTTATGTCGGGGCCGGGGAGCTGTTTTTT. The chain combines TRBV11-1 with TRBJ2-2; possibly TRBD2 for D (5 bases). This CDR3 spans 15 amino acids. V was pared by 3 bases and J by 6 bases, with 14 bases between. The germline V gene has CDR1 SGHAT and CDR2 FQDESV (reference sequence).

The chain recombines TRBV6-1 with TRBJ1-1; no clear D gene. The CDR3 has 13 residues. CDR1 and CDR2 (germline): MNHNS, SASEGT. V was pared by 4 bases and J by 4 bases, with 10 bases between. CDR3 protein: CASSGPGSTEAFF. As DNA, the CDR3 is TGTGCCAGCAGTGGTCCTGGGAGCACTGAAGCTTTCTTT.

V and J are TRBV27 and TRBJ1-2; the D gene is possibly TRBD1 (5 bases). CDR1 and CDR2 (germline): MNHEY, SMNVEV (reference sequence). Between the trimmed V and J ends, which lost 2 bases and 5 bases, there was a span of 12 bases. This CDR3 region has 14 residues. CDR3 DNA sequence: TGTGCCAGCAGTTTAAGGGCTGGGGCTTATGGCTACACCTTC. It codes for CASSLRAGAYGYTF.